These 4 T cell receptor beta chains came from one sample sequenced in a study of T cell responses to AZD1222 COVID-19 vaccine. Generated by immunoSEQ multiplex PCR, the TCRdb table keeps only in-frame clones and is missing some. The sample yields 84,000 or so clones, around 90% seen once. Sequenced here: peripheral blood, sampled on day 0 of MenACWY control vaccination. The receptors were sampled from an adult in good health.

The CDR3 protein is CASSLGPDEQYF. The CDR3 DNA follows: TGTGCCAGCAGCCTAGGACCAGACGAGCAGTACTTC. The chain links TRBV3-1 (or the pseudogene TRBV3-2) to TRBJ2-7; D unclear. There are 12 residues in the CDR3. CDR1 and CDR2 (germline): LGHDT, YNNKEL (reference sequence). Trimming cost V 4 bases and J 5 bases, with 9 bases left between them.

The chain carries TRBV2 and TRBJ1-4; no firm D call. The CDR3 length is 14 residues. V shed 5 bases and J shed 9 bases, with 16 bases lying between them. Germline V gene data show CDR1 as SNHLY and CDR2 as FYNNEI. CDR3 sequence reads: CASSLGPLGQKLFF. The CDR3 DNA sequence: TGTGCCAGCAGTCTTGGACCCCTTGGGCAAAAACTGTTTTTT.

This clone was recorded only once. For the CDR3, the DNA is TGCGCCAGCAGCGAAAGACAGGGCGACACTGAAGCTTTCTTT. This codes for CASSERQGDTEAFF. The rearrangement uses TRBV5-1 and TRBJ1-1; 7 bases are shared with TRBD1. Unmatched junction bases numbered 6, after V lost 4 bases and J lost 3 bases. The germline CDR1 and CDR2 sequences are SGHRS and YFSETQ. The CDR3 sequence is 14 residues long.

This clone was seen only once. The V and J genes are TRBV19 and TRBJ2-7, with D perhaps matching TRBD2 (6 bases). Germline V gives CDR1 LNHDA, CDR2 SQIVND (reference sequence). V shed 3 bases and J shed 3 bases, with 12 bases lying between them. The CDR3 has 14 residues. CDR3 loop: CASSIGGRIYEQYF. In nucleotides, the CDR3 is TGTGCCAGTAGTATTGGGGGGAGGATCTACGAGCAGTACTTC. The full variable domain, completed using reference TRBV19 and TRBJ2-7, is DGGITQSPKYLFRKEGQNVTLSCEQNLNHDAMYWYRQDPGQGLRLIYYSQIVNDFQKGDIAEGYSVSREKKESFPLTVTSAQKNPTAFYLCASSIGGRIYEQYFGPGTRLTVT.